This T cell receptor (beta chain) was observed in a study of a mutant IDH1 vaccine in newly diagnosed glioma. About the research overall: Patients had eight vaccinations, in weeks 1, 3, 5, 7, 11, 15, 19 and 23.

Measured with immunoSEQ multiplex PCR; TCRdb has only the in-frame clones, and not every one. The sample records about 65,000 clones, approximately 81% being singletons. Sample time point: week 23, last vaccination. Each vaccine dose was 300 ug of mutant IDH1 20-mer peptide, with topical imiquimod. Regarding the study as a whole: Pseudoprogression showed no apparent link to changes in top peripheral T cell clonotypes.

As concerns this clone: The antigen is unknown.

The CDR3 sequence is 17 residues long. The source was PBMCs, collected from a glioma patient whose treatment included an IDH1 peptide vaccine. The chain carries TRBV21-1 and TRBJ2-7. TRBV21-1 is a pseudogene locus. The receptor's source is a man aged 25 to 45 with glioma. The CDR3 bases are TGTGCCAGCAGCAAAAAGATGGTTGACCTTTTTACCTACGAGCAGTACTTC. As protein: CASSKKMVDLFTYEQYF.